This T cell receptor beta chain originates from a study of T cells in localized non-small cell lung cancer. Study results and limitations: Across samples, adjacent lung featured a median approximately 56 of the top 100 tumor clones. Adjacent uninvolved lung tissue had the highest T cell clonality, exceeding tumor.

CDR3 length equals 15 residues. CDR1 is GTSNPN and CDR2 is SVGIG in the germline V gene (reference sequence). V lost 3 bases to trimming and J lost 4 bases; unmatched junction nucleotides: 6. Repertoires were generated with immunoSEQ multiplex PCR, while TCRdb's copy carries only in-frame clones and drops some. Of about 78,000 clones in the sample, approximately 84% are singletons; the top ten hold over 2.5%. With respect to this clone: Its antigen is not identified.

The rearrangement uses TRBV30 and TRBJ1-2, with 12 bases identical to TRBD1. This receptor was identified in a man aged 35-75 years with stage I lung adenocarcinoma. Sequenced here: peripheral blood, sampled before any cancer treatment. CDR3 in amino acids: CAWRGQGAFTYGYTF. CDR3 nucleotides: TGTGCCTGGAGGGGACAGGGGGCGTTCACCTATGGCTACACCTTC.